This TCR beta chain was retrieved from a study of T cell responses to AZD1222 COVID-19 vaccine. For the study at large: Pooling covered second doses at about 4 or about 12 weeks.

Notes on the study in general: The sample set comprised mostly white British donors with more females, and clonal diversity was possibly underestimated. Only 5 or 6 individuals given AZD1222 were seropositive at baseline.

Libraries were prepared by immunoSEQ multiplex PCR; TCRdb keeps only in-frame clonotypes and omits some of them. The table lists 110,000 or so clones, about 88% of them singletons. Per the germline V gene, CDR1 is SGHVS and CDR2 is FNYEAQ. The CDR3 loop spans 14 amino acids. With 1 base removed from V and 0 bases from J, the gap between germline ends came to 7 bases. About this clone itself: Its matching antigen is unknown.

This TCR derives from an adult in good health. This specimen was peripheral blood, taken on day 0 of AZD1222 vaccination. The genes are TRBV7-6 and TRBJ2-7; D gene unclear. CDR3 DNA sequence: TGTGCCAGCAGCTTAGGAGGCGGCTCCTACGAGCAGTACGTC. This sequence encodes CASSLGGGSYEQYV.